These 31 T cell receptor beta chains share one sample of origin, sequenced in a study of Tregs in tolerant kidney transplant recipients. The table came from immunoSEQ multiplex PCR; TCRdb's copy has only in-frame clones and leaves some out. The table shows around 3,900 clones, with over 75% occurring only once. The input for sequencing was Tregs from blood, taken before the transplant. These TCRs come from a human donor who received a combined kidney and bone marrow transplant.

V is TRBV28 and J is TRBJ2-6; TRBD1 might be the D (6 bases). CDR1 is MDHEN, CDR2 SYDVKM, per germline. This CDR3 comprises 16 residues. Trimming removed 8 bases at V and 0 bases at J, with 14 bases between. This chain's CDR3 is CASEGGPLSGANVLTF. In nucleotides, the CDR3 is TGTGCCAGCGAAGGGGGACCGCTCTCTGGGGCCAACGTCCTGACTTTC. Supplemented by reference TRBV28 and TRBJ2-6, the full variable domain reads DVKVTQSSRYLVKRTGEKVFLECVQDMDHENMFWYRQDPGLGLRLIYFSYDVKMKEKGDIPEGYSVSREKKERFSLILESASTNQTSMYLCASEGGPLSGANVLTFGAGSRLTVL.

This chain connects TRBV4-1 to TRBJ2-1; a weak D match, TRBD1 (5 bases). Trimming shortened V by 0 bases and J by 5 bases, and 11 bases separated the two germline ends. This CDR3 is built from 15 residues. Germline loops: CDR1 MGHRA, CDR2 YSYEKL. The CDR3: CASSQESRGNNEQFF. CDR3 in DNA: TGCGCCAGCAGCCAAGAGAGTAGGGGTAACAATGAGCAGTTCTTC.

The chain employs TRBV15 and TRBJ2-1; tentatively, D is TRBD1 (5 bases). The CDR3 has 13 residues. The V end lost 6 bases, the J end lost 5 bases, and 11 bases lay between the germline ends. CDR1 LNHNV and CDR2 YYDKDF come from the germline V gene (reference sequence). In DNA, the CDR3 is TGTGCCACCAGGGGTTTCAGGGACAATGAGCAGTTCTTC. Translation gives CATRGFRDNEQFF.

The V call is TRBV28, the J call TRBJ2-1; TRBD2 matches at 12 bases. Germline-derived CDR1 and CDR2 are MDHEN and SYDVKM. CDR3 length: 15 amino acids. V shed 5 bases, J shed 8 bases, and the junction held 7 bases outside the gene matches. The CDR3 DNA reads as TGTGCCAGCAGTCCTGGACTAGCGGGACGAGATGAGCAGTTCTTC. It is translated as CASSPGLAGRDEQFF. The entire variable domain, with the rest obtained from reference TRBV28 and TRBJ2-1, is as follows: DVKVTQSSRYLVKRTGEKVFLECVQDMDHENMFWYRQDPGLGLRLIYFSYDVKMKEKGDIPEGYSVSREKKERFSLILESASTNQTSMYLCASSPGLAGRDEQFFGPGTRLTVL.

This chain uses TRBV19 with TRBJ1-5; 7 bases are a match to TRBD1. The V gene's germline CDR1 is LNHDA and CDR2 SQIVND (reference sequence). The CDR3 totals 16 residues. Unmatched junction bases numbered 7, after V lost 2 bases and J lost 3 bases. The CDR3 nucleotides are TGTGCCAGTAGTATACGAGGCAGGGGGTACAATCAGCCCCAGCATTTT. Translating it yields CASSIRGRGYNQPQHF.

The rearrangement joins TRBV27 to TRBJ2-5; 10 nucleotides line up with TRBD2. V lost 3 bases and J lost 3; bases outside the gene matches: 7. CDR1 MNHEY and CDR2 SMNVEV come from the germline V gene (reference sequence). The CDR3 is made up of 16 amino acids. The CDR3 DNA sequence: TGTGCCAGCAGTTTTCTGCGGACTAGCGGAGAAGAGACCCAGTACTTC. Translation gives CASSFLRTSGEETQYF.

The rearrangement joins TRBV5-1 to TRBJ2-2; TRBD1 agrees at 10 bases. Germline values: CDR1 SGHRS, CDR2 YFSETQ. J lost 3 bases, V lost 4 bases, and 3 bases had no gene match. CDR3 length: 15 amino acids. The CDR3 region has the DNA TGCGCCAGCAGCAGGGGGACAGGGGACACCGGGGAGCTGTTTTTT. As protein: CASSRGTGDTGELFF.

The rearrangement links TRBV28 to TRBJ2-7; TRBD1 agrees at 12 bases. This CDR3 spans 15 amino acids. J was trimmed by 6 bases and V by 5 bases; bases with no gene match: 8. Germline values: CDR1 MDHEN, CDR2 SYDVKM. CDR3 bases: TGTGCCAGCAGTCGTGCCGGGACAGGGGGCGTCGAGCAGTACTTC. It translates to CASSRAGTGGVEQYF.

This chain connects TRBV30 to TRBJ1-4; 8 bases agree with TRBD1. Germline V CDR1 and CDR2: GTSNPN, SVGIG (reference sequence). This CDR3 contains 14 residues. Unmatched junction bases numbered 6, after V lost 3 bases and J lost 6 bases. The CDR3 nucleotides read TGTGCCTGGAGGCAGGGGGCGGGGGATGAAAAACTGTTTTTT. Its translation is CAWRQGAGDEKLFF.

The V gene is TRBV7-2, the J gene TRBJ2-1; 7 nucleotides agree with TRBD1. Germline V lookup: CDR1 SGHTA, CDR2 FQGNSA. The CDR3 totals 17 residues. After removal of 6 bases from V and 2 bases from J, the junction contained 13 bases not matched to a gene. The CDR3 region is CASSILRRDRAYNEQFF. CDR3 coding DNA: TGTGCCAGCAGTATCCTCCGTCGGGACAGAGCCTACAATGAGCAGTTCTTC.

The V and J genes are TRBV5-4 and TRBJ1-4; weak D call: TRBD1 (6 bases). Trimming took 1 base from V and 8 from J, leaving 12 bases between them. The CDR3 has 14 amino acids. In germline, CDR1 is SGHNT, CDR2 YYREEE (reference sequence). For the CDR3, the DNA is TGTGCCAGCAGCTTGAACAGGGTTGAGGAAAAACTGTTTTTT. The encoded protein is CASSLNRVEEKLFF.

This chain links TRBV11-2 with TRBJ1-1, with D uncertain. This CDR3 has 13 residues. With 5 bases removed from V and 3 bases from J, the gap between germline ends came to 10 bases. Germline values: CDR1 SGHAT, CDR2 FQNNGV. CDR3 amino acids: CASSKTVYTEAFF. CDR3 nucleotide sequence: TGTGCCAGCAGCAAAACTGTATACACTGAAGCTTTCTTT. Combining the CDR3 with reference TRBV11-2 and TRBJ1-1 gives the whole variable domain EAGVAQSPRYKIIEKRQSVAFWCNPISGHATLYWYQQILGQGPKLLIQFQNNGVVDDSQLPKDRFSAERLKGVDSTLKIQPAKLEDSAVYLCASSKTVYTEAFFGQGTRLTVV.

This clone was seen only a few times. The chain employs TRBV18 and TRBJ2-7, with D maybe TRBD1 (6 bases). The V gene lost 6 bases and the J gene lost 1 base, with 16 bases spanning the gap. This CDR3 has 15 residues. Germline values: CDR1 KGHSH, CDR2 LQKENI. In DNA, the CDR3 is TGTGCCAGCTCCCTCAGGGGCCCTGATTCCTACGAGCAGTACTTC. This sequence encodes CASSLRGPDSYEQYF.

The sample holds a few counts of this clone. The chain's CDR3 is CASSPGGTRNPYEQYF. CDR3 in DNA: TGTGCCAGCAGCCCGGGAGGGACTAGGAACCCCTACGAGCAGTACTTC. The genes are TRBV5-4 and TRBJ2-7, with TRBD2 matching 8 bases. The CDR3 totals 16 residues. The germline gives CDR1 SGHNT, CDR2 YYREEE (reference sequence). After removal of 4 bases from V and 2 bases from J, the junction contained 11 bases not matched to a gene.

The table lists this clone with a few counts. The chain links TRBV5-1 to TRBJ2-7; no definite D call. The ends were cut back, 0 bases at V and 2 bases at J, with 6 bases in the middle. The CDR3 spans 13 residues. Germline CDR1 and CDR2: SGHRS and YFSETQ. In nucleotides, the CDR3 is TGCGCCAGCAGCTTGGTGATAGCCTACGAGCAGTACTTC. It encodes CASSLVIAYEQYF.

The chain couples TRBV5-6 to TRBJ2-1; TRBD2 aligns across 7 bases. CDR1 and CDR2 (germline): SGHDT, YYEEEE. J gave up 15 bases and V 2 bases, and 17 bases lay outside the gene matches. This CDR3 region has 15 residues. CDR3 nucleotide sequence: TGTGCCAGCAGCTTTTTTGGGCGGGAGCGTTACACGCCGTTCTTC. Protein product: CASSFFGRERYTPFF.

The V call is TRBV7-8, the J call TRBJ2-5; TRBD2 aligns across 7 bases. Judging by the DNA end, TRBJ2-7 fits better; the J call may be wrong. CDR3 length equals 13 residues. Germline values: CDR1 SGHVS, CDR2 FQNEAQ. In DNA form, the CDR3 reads TGTGCCAGCAGCGGGGAGCGGGGTTACGAGCAGTACTTC. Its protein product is CASSGERGYEQYF.

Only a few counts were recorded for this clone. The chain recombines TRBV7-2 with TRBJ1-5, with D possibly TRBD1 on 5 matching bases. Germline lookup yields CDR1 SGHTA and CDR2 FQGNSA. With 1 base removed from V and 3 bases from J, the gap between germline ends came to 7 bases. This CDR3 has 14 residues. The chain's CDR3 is CASSLGGINQPQHF. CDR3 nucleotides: TGTGCCAGCAGCTTAGGGGGCATCAATCAGCCCCAGCATTTT.

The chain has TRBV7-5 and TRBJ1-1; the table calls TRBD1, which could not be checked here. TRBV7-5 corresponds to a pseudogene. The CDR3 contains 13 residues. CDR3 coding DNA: TGTGTCAGAAGCTTAGCGCAGGCGAATGAAGCTTTCTTT. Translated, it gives CVRSLAQANEAFF.

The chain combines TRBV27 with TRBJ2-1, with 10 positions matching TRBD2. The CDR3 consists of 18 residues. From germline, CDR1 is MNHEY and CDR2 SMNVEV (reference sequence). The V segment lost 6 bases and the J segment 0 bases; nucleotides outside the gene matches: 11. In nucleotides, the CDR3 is TGTGCCAGCAGCTCCCCGACTAGCGGGTACGACTCCTACAATGAGCAGTTCTTC. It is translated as CASSSPTSGYDSYNEQFF.

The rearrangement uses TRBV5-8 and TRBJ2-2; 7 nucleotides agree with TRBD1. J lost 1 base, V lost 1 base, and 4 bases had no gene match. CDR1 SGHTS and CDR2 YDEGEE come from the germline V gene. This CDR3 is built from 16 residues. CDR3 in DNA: TGTGCCAGCAGCTTGTGGACAGGCGAGAACACCGGGGAGCTGTTTTTT. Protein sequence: CASSLWTGENTGELFF.

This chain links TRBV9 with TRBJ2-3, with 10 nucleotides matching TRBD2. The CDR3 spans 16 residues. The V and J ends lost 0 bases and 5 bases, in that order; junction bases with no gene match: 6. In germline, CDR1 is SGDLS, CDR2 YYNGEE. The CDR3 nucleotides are TGTGCCAGCAGCGTAGAAGCGGGAGGGCCAGGAGATACGCAGTATTTT. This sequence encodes CASSVEAGGPGDTQYF.

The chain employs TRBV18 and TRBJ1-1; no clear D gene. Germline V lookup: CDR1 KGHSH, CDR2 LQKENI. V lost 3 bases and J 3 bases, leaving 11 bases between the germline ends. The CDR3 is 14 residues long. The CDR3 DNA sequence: TGTGCCAGCTCACCGGGCGGGAGGGACACTGAAGCTTTCTTT. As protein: CASSPGGRDTEAFF.

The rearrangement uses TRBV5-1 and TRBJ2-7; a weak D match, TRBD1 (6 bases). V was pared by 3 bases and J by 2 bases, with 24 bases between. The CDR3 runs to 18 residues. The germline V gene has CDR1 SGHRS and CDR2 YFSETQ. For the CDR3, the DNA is TGCGCCAGCAGCTCGCCGGACAGCTCGTTTTTCGGCCCCTACGAGCAGTACTTC. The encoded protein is CASSSPDSSFFGPYEQYF.

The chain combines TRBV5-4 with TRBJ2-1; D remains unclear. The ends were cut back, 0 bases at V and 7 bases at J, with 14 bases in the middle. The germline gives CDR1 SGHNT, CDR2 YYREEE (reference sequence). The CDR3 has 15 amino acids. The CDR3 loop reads CASSLELAPPNEQFF. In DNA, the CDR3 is TGTGCCAGCAGCTTGGAATTAGCCCCCCCGAATGAGCAGTTCTTC.

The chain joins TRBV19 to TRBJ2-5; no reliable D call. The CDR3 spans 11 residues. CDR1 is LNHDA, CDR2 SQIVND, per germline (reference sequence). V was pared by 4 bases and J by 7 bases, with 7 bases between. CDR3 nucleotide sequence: TGTGCCAGTAGTAGTCTAGGGACCCAGTACTTC. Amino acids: CASSSLGTQYF.

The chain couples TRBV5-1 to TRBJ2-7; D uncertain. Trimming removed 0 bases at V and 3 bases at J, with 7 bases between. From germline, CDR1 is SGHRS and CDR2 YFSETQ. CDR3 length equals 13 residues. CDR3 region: CASSLGIGYEQYF. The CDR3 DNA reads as TGCGCCAGCAGCTTGGGTATCGGCTACGAGCAGTACTTC.

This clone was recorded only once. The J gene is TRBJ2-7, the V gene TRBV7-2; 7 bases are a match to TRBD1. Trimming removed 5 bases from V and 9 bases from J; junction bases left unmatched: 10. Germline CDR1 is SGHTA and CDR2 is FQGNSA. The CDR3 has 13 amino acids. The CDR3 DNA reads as TGTGCCAGCAGCCCTAGGACAGGCTATATGCAGTACTTC. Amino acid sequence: CASSPRTGYMQYF. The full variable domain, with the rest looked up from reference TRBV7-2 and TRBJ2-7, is GAGVSQSPSNKVTEKGKDVELRCDPISGHTALYWYRQSLGQGLEFLIYFQGNSAPDKSGLPSDRFSAERTGGSVSTLTIQRTQQEDSAVYLCASSPRTGYMQYFGPGTRLTVT.

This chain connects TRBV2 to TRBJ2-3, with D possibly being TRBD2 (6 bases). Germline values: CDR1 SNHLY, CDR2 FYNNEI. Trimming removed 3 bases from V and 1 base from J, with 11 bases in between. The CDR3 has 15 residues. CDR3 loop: CASSDGGKGTDTQYF. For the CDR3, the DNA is TGTGCCAGCAGTGACGGGGGAAAAGGCACAGATACGCAGTATTTT.

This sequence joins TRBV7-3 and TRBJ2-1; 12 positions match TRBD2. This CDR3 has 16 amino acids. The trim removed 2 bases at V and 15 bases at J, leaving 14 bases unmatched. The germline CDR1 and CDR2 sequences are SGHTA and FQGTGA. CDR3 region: CASSLWGLAGGPSLFF. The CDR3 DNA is TGTGCCAGCAGCTTATGGGGTCTAGCGGGAGGGCCGTCTTTGTTCTTC.

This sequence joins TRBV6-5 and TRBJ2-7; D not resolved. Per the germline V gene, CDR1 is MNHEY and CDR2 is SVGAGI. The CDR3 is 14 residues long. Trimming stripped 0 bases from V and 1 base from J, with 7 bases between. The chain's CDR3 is CASSYSPVSYEQYF. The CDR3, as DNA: TGTGCCAGCAGTTACTCTCCGGTTTCCTACGAGCAGTACTTC.